Included here is one TCR beta chain sequence, with context. Its antigen is not known. The study ran its PCR with 60 Vbeta and 13 Jbeta primers. Generated by immunoSEQ multiplex PCR, the TCRdb table keeps only in-frame clones and is missing some. The sample carries around 150,000 clones, around 83% recorded once. This sample is part of a study of cytomegalovirus exposure and HLA in healthy donors. Unmatched junction bases numbered 7, after V lost 1 base and J lost 0 bases. The V gene's germline CDR1 is LNHNV and CDR2 YYDKDF (reference sequence). The CDR3 extends over 20 amino acids. Study-wide findings and caveats: Researchers reportedly found TCR beta sequences accurately predicted most subjects' HLA-A and HLA-B alleles.

The receptor's source is a male donor in good health and CMV-seropositive. This chain joins TRBV15 and TRBJ2-1, with TRBD2 identical over 15 bases. The specimen sequenced was PBMCs. CDR3 DNA: TGTGCCACCAGCAGAGGGGGACTAGCGGGAGGTCAGAGCTCCTACAATGAGCAGTTCTTC. Protein: CATSRGGLAGGQSSYNEQFF.